Below are 27 T cell receptor beta chains sequenced from a single sample in a study of OX40 agonist ivuxolimab in advanced cancers. The method was immunoSEQ multiplex PCR; TCRdb's version includes in-frame clones alone and lacks a portion of them. The top ten clones hold about 2.7% of a sample with tens of thousands of clones, roughly 80% of them seen once. The source material was CD4+ or CD8+ T cells sorted from blood, sampled in a trial of the OX40 agonist ivuxolimab. All receptors derive from an adult with an advanced solid tumor such as melanoma, head and neck, liver or kidney cancer.

The chain couples TRBV19 to TRBJ2-7, with D possibly being TRBD1 (6 bases). The V end was cut by 8 bases, the J end by 3 bases, with 17 bases between. Per germline, CDR1 LNHDA and CDR2 SQIVND (reference sequence). CDR3 length equals 14 residues. CDR3 sequence: CASARTALDYEQYF. As DNA, the CDR3 is TGTGCCAGTGCACGGACAGCCTTAGACTACGAGCAGTACTTC.

The chain joins TRBV19 to TRBJ2-2; D unclear. The CDR3 has 15 amino acids. Germline V lookup: CDR1 LNHDA, CDR2 SQIVND (reference sequence). V lost 3 bases to trimming and J lost 0 bases, with 8 bases between them. For the CDR3, the DNA is TGTGCCAGTAGTATTTTGCAGGCGAACACCGGGGAGCTGTTTTTT. Protein: CASSILQANTGELFF.

J is TRBJ1-1 and V is TRBV27; D gene ambiguous. This CDR3 region has 13 residues. Germline CDR1 is MNHEY and CDR2 is SMNVEV (reference sequence). The V end lost 5 bases, the J end lost 6 bases, and 13 bases lay between the germline ends. Here the CDR3 reads CASSPSDRAEAFF. CDR3 nucleotide sequence: TGTGCCAGCAGTCCCTCGGACCGGGCTGAAGCTTTCTTT.

This rearrangement joins TRBV4-1 to TRBJ1-2, with D possibly matching TRBD1 (6 bases). Between the trimmed V and J ends, which lost 3 bases and 7 bases, there was a span of 18 bases. The V gene's germline CDR1 is MGHRA and CDR2 YSYEKL. This CDR3 is built from 15 residues. The CDR3 sequence is CASSQAQQGRSGYTF. CDR3 coding DNA: TGCGCCAGCAGCCAGGCACAACAGGGTAGGTCTGGCTACACCTTC.

This chain joins TRBV7-9 and TRBJ2-5; 8 bases are a match to TRBD2. V trimming: 2 bases; J trimming: 0 bases; junction bases outside the gene matches: 2. Germline V gene data show CDR1 as SEHNR and CDR2 as FQNEAQ (reference sequence). This CDR3 region has 15 residues. The CDR3 nucleotides read TGTGCCAGCAGCTTAAGCGGGGGCCACCAAGAGACCCAGTACTTC. This codes for CASSLSGGHQETQYF.

This chain connects TRBV28 to TRBJ1-4; 9 positions match TRBD1. This CDR3 region has 14 residues. Germline CDR1 MDHEN, CDR2 SYDVKM. V lost 4 bases, J lost 8 bases, and 5 bases stayed unmatched. CDR3 sequence (DNA): TGTGCCAGCAGTTCTGGGACAGGGAGAGAAAAACTGTTTTTT. Translation: CASSSGTGREKLFF.

This clone was seen more than once but under ten times. The chain combines TRBV11-2 with TRBJ2-5; D gene ambiguous. V was clipped by 1 base and J by 2 bases, with 5 bases between them. The length of the CDR3 is 13 residues. In germline, CDR1 is SGHAT, CDR2 FQNNGV. CDR3 protein: CASSLAEQETQYF. CDR3 sequence (DNA): TGTGCCAGCAGCTTAGCCGAACAAGAGACCCAGTACTTC.

The CDR3 loop reads CASTSVLTGELFF. The CDR3 DNA reads as TGCGCCAGCACCAGTGTATTGACTGGGGAGCTGTTTTTT. The chain is built from TRBV10-1 and TRBJ2-2; no clear D. V dropped 7 bases and J dropped 8 bases, with 14 bases sitting between them. Germline V gene data show CDR1 as WNHNN and CDR2 as SYGVQD (reference sequence). This CDR3 comprises 13 residues.

This rearrangement joins TRBV30 to TRBJ2-7; the D call may be TRBD1 or TRBD2 (6 bases each). Germline lookup yields CDR1 GTSNPN and CDR2 SVGIG (reference sequence). V lost 3 bases, J lost 7 bases, and 13 bases lay in between. The CDR3 covers 12 residues. CDR3 DNA sequence: TGTGCCTGGAGCAGGCAAGGGGGGGAGCAGTACTTC. Protein sequence: CAWSRQGGEQYF.

V is TRBV5-1 and J is TRBJ1-2, with D unclear. The CDR3 sequence is 18 residues long. The germline gives CDR1 SGHRS, CDR2 YFSETQ. Trimming stripped 5 bases from V and 0 bases from J, with 23 bases between. DNA of the CDR3: TGCGCCAGCAGGCTTCGCACACCCACGGGTCCGGCTAACTATGGCTACACCTTC. This codes for CASRLRTPTGPANYGYTF.

J is TRBJ1-5 and V is TRBV15; D is perhaps TRBD1 (6 bases). There are 15 residues in the CDR3. V shed 3 bases and J shed 3 bases, with 12 bases lying between them. CDR1 is LNHNV and CDR2 is YYDKDF in the germline V gene (reference sequence). CDR3 DNA: TGTGCCACCAGCAGGGGCCCAGGGGACAATCAGCCCCAGCATTTT. Translated: CATSRGPGDNQPQHF.

The V and J genes are TRBV5-4 and TRBJ2-5, with TRBD2 identical over 12 bases. V was pared by 0 bases and J by 4 bases, with 4 bases of the junction left unmatched. The length of the CDR3 is 16 residues. Germline V gives CDR1 SGHNT, CDR2 YYREEE (reference sequence). The CDR3 nucleotides read TGTGCCAGCAGCTTGGACGCTAGCGGGGGGGCAGAGACCCAGTACTTC. It translates to CASSLDASGGAETQYF.

The chain is built from TRBV6-5 and TRBJ2-7, with a tentative D call TRBD1 (6 bases). This CDR3 region has 13 residues. V was clipped by 8 bases and J by 0 bases, with 11 bases between them. Germline lookup yields CDR1 MNHEY and CDR2 SVGAGI. The CDR3 sequence is CASGKGGSYEQYF. The CDR3 DNA reads TGTGCCAGCGGAAAAGGGGGCTCCTACGAGCAGTACTTC.

The chain links TRBV4-1 to TRBJ2-4; possible D gene TRBD1, 5 bases. Trimming stripped 0 bases from V and 0 bases from J, with 6 bases between. The CDR3 extends over 15 amino acids. From germline, CDR1 is MGHRA and CDR2 YSYEKL. DNA for the CDR3: TGCGCCAGCAGCCAAGAAGGGGTAGCCAAAAACATTCAGTACTTC. It codes for CASSQEGVAKNIQYF.

V gene TRBV28 combines with J gene TRBJ1-4; the match to TRBD1 covers 9 bases. Germline lookup yields CDR1 MDHEN and CDR2 SYDVKM. The ends lost 7 bases at V and 4 bases at J; junction bases unmatched: 4. CDR3 length: 14 residues. The CDR3 bases are TGTGCCAGCACTTGGGACAGGGTTAATGAAAAACTGTTTTTT. Protein product: CASTWDRVNEKLFF.

The rearrangement joins TRBV7-9 to TRBJ2-3; 8 bases fit TRBD2. The V gene end was trimmed by 5 bases and the J gene end by 6 bases; junction bases not matched to a gene: 13. The germline V gene encodes CDR1 SEHNR and CDR2 FQNEAQ (reference sequence). The CDR3 runs 16 residues. CDR3 bases: TGTGCCAGCAGCCCTCAACCGAGCGGGGGAGTGGATACGCAGTATTTT. Encoded protein: CASSPQPSGGVDTQYF.

This chain links TRBV5-4 with TRBJ2-1; tentative D call: TRBD1 (6 bases). Germline V gene lookup returns CDR1 SGHNT and CDR2 YYREEE (reference sequence). The CDR3 is 13 amino acids. Trimming took 2 bases from V and 7 from J, leaving 10 bases between them. CDR3 loop: CASSFYRVNEQFF. CDR3 in DNA: TGTGCCAGCAGCTTCTACAGGGTGAATGAGCAGTTCTTC.

V gene TRBV7-2 combines with J gene TRBJ1-1, with 8 bases identical to TRBD1. CDR1 and CDR2 (germline): SGHTA, FQGNSA. Losses at the gene ends were 0 bases for V and 3 bases for J; bases not matched to a gene: 3. This CDR3 contains 15 residues. CDR3 sequence reads: CASSLAGTGYTEAFF. In DNA, the CDR3 is TGTGCCAGCAGCTTAGCGGGGACAGGTTACACTGAAGCTTTCTTT.

This chain links TRBV6-5 with TRBJ2-3, with a tentative D call TRBD2 (7 bases). Germline assignment: CDR1 MNHEY and CDR2 SVGAGI. Between the trimmed V and J ends, which lost 4 bases and 2 bases, there was a span of 13 bases. This CDR3 contains 15 residues. The CDR3 region has the DNA TGTGCCAGCAGTTCCGTGGGGGGGCACACAGATACGCAGTATTTT. Translation: CASSSVGGHTDTQYF.

The chain carries TRBV20-1 and TRBJ2-3, with D uncertain. V was cut by 7 bases and J by 2 bases, with 4 bases left in between. CDR1 and CDR2 from the germline V gene are DFQATT and SNEGSKA (reference sequence). CDR3 length: 10 residues. The chain's CDR3 is CSVHTDTQYF. For the CDR3, the DNA is TGCAGTGTTCACACAGATACGCAGTATTTT.

The chain carries TRBV6-1 and TRBJ2-3, with a tentative D call TRBD2 (6 bases). Germline-derived CDR1 and CDR2 are MNHNS and SASEGT. The V and J ends lost 3 bases and 3 bases respectively, with 13 bases between them. This CDR3 region has 15 residues. The DNA for the CDR3 is TGTGCCAGCAGTGATTCACAGGACTATACAGATACGCAGTATTTT. This sequence encodes CASSDSQDYTDTQYF.

This clone was seen more than once but under ten times. The chain carries TRBV19 and TRBJ1-6; weak D call: TRBD1 (6 bases). The V end was cut by 4 bases, the J end by 9 bases, with 10 bases between. The germline V gene has CDR1 LNHDA and CDR2 SQIVND (reference sequence). This CDR3 region has 13 residues. The CDR3: CASSTHRASPLHF. As DNA, the CDR3 is TGTGCCAGTAGTACCCACAGGGCTTCACCCCTCCACTTT.

The V and J genes are TRBV5-4 and TRBJ1-1; 7 bases agree with TRBD1. The V gene's germline CDR1 is SGHNT and CDR2 YYREEE (reference sequence). CDR3 length equals 16 residues. The V segment lost 4 bases and the J segment 4 bases; nucleotides outside the gene matches: 13. The CDR3 region has the DNA TGTGCCAGCAGCCGGTCGGCAGGGGGTCTGGGCACTGAAGCTTTCTTT. Residues: CASSRSAGGLGTEAFF.

As DNA, the CDR3 is TGTGCCAGCAGCTTAGCTGGGGGCAGGGGGACCTCTAACTATGGCTACACCTTC. As protein: CASSLAGGRGTSNYGYTF. The chain recombines TRBV7-2 with TRBJ1-2; 7 bases map to TRBD1. Germline CDR1 SGHTA, CDR2 FQGNSA. This CDR3 spans 18 amino acids. V was clipped by 0 bases and J by 0 bases; unmatched bases: 10. The whole variable domain, filled in from reference TRBV7-2 and TRBJ1-2, reads GAGVSQSPSNKVTEKGKDVELRCDPISGHTALYWYRQSLGQGLEFLIYFQGNSAPDKSGLPSDRFSAERTGGSVSTLTIQRTQQEDSAVYLCASSLAGGRGTSNYGYTFGSGTRLTVV.

The chain uses TRBV28 and TRBJ1-3; D remains ambiguous. The CDR3 loop spans 14 amino acids. The germline gives CDR1 MDHEN, CDR2 SYDVKM. V was trimmed by 2 bases and J by 0 bases, leaving 5 bases between them. The CDR3 here is CASSLRGSGNTIYF. CDR3 DNA sequence: TGTGCCAGCAGTTTAAGAGGCTCTGGAAACACCATATATTTT.

The V call is TRBV18, the J call TRBJ2-7, with D perhaps matching TRBD2 (6 bases). The CDR3 runs 14 residues. V lost 3 bases to trimming and J lost 2 bases, with 11 bases between them. Germline V gives CDR1 KGHSH, CDR2 LQKENI. The CDR3 region is CASSPGGATYEQYF. Here the CDR3 DNA reads TGTGCCAGCTCACCCGGGGGAGCCACCTACGAGCAGTACTTC.

This rearrangement joins TRBV5-1 to TRBJ2-7; the D gene is possibly TRBD2 (5 bases). The V end was cut by 0 bases, the J end by 5 bases, with 24 bases between. Germline values: CDR1 SGHRS, CDR2 YFSETQ. The CDR3 runs to 18 residues. The CDR3 bases are TGCGCCAGCAGCTTGGCCGGTCTGAGCGGAGGAGGTTGGAACGAGCAGTACGTC. This translates into CASSLAGLSGGGWNEQYV.